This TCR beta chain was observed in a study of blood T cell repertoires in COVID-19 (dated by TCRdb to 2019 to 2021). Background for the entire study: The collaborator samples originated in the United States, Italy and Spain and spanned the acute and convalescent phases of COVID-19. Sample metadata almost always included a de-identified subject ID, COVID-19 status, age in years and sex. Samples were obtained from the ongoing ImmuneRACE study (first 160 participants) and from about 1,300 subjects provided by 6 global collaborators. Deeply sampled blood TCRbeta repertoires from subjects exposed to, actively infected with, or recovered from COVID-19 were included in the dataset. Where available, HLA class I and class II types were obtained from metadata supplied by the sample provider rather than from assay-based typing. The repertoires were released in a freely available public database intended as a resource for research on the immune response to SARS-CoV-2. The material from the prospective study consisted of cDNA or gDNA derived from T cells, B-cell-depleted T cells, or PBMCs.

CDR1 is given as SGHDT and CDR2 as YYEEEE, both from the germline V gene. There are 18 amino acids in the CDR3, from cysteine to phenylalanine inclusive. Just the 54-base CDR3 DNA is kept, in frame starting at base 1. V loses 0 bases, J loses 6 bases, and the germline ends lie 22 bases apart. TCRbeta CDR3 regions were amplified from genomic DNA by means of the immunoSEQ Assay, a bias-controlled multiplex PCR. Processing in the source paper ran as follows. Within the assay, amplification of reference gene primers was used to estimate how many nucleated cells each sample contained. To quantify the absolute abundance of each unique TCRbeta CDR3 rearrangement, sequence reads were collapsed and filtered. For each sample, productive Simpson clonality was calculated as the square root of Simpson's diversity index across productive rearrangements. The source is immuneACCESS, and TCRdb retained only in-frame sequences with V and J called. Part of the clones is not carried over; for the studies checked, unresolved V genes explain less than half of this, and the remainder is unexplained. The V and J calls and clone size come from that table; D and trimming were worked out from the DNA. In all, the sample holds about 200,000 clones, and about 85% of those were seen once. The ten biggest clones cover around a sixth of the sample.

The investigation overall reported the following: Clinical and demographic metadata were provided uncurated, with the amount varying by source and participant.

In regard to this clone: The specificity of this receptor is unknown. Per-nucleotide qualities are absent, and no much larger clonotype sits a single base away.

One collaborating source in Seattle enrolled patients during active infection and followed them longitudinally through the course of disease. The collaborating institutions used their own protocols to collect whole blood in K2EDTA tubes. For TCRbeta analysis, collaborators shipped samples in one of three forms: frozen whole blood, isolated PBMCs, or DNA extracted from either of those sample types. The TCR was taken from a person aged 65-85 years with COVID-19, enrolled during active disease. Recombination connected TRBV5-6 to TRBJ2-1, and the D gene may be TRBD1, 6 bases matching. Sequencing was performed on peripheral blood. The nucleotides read TGTGCCAGCAGCTTGGCGTTTGATCTCAGGGGCGCGAGCAATGAGCAGTTCTTC. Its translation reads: CASSLAFDLRGASNEQFF.